This T cell receptor beta chain was identified during a study of response to subunit inactivated influenza vaccine. Overall study findings and caveats: The authors suggested that every seasonal influenza vaccination recruits few new T cells.

In TCRdb, the RT-PCR reads were re-called with MiXCR into one record per CDR3 protein. The table has hundreds of thousands of distinct CDR3 sequences, 15% to 19% seen once; the top ten hold approximately 10%. This clonotype turned up a few times. The antigen remains undetermined. This CDR3 spans 16 amino acids. Germline V gene sequence: CDR1 SEHNR, CDR2 FQNEAQ (reference sequence). With 0 bases removed from V and 0 bases from J, the gap between germline ends came to 11 bases. The chain links TRBV7-9 to TRBJ1-1; tentative D call: TRBD1 (5 bases). Here the sequenced sample was PBMCs from blood, taken 11 to 12 days after vaccination. This sequence was found in a man aged 50 or older who received an inactivated influenza vaccine. CDR3 amino acids: CASSLAGTSMNTEAFF. Written as DNA, the CDR3 is TGTGCCAGCAGCTTAGCCGGGACGTCTATGAACACTGAAGCTTTCTTT.